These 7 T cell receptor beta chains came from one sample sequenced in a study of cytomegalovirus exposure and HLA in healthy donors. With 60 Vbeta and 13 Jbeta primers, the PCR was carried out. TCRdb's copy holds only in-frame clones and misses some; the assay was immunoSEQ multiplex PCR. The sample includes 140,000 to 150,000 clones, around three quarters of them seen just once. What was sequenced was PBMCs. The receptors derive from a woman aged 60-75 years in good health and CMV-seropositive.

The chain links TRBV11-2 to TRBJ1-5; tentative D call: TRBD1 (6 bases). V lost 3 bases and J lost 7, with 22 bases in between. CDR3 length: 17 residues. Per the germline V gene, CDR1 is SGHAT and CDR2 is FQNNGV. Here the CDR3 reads CASSFFWDYREKQPQHF. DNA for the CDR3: TGTGCCAGCAGCTTTTTTTGGGACTACAGGGAGAAACAGCCCCAGCATTTT.

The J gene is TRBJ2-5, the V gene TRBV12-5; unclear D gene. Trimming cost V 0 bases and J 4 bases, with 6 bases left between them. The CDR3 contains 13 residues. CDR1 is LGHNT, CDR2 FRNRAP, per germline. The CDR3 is CASGLVSLETQYF. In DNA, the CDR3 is TGTGCTAGTGGTTTGGTCTCCTTAGAGACCCAGTACTTC. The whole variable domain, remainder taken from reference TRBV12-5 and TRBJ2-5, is DARVTQTPRHKVTEMGQEVTMRCQPILGHNTVFWYRQTMMQGLELLAYFRNRAPLDDSGMPKDRFSAEMPDATLATLKIQPSEPRDSAVYFCASGLVSLETQYFGPGTRLLVL.

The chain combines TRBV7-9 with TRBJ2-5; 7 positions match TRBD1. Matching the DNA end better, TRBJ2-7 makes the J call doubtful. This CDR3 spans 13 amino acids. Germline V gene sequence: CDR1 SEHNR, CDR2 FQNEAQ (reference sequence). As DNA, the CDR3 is TGTGCCAGCAGCTCACTCGACAGGGCCGAGCAGTACTTC. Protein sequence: CASSSLDRAEQYF.

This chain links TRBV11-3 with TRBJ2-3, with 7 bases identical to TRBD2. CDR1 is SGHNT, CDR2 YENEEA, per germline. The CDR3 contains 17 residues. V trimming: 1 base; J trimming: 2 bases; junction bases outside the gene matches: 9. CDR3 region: CASSLAGPGTNTDTQYF. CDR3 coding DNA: TGTGCCAGCAGCTTAGCGGGACCCGGGACTAACACAGATACGCAGTATTTT.

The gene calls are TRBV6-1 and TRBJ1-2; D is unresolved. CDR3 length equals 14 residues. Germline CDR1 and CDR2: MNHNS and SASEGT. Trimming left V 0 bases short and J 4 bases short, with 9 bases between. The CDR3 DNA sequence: TGTGCCAGCAGTGAAGCAGGAGTAGGCTATGGCTACACCTTC. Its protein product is CASSEAGVGYGYTF.

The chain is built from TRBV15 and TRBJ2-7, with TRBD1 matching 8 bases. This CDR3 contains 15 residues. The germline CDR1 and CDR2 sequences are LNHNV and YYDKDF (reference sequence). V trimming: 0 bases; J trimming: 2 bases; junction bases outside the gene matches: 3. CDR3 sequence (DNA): TGTGCCACCAGCAGAGAGACAGGGGTCCCCTACGAGCAGTACTTC. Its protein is CATSRETGVPYEQYF.

The CDR3 region is CASSLAAGTASYGYTF. The CDR3 region has the DNA TGTGCCAGCAGCTTAGCCGCCGGGACAGCTTCCTATGGCTACACCTTC. The chain has TRBV7-8 and TRBJ1-2; TRBD1 aligns across 7 bases. Germline loops: CDR1 SGHVS, CDR2 FQNEAQ. There are 16 residues in the CDR3. J lost 4 bases, V lost 0 bases, and 8 bases had no gene match.